This T cell receptor (beta chain) was recorded in a study of blood T cell repertoires in COVID-19. Trimming cost V 5 bases and J 0 bases; bases outside gene matches: 4. The CDR3 totals 15 residues. The germline CDR1 and CDR2 sequences are MDHEN and SYDVKM. Generated by immunoSEQ multiplex PCR, the TCRdb table keeps only in-frame clones and is missing some. The repertoire has some 300,000 clones, roughly 91% of them found once; the top ten carry approximately 2%. The J gene is TRBJ2-4, the V gene TRBV28; 7 positions match TRBD2. The receptor was derived from an older woman in a cohort exposed to, infected with or recovered from COVID-19 (not recorded which). The specimen was PBMCs or T cells enriched from blood (not recorded which). CDR3: CASSPGTIAKNIQYF. DNA of the CDR3: TGTGCCAGCAGTCCAGGGACTATAGCCAAAAACATTCAGTACTTC.